This T cell receptor (beta chain) was captured in a study of CD8 T cells in ankylosing spondylitis. Each TCR beta library was made by quantitative 5'-RACE that incorporated molecular barcodes. From the 5' RACE reads, TCRdb called clonotypes with MiXCR, one entry per CDR3 protein. The data hold 270,000 or so distinct CDR3 sequences, with about a sixth observed a single time. Study-wide points: A motif in TCR beta, a set of 8 or 9 highly homologous variants, appeared characteristic of ankylosing spondylitis blood.

This CDR3 has 15 residues. Germline CDR1 LNHDA, CDR2 SQIVND (reference sequence). Trimming removed 3 bases from V and 1 base from J, with 10 bases in between. Note on this clonotype: Its antigen is not known.

This receptor was identified in a male donor with ankylosing spondylitis or in good health (not recorded which). The rearrangement uses TRBV19 and TRBJ1-5; D ambiguous. The specimen was blood, either unsorted or a sorted T cell fraction (not recorded which). The CDR3 sequence is CASSMDGVSNQPQHF. CDR3 coding DNA: TGTGCCAGTAGTATGGACGGGGTAAGCAATCAGCCCCAGCATTTT.